The 29 T cell receptor beta chains given below trace back to one sample, sequenced in a study of lymphopenia after photon versus proton radiotherapy. Method: immunoSEQ multiplex PCR; TCRdb's copy keeps in-frame clones and lacks some. In the table there are around 25,000 clones, roughly 90% of which are singletons. The specimen comprised peripheral blood, sampled from a patient treated with photon-based radiotherapy. Receptor source: a woman aged 45 to 65 with cholangiocarcinoma.

The rearrangement uses TRBV13 and TRBJ2-3; 11 bases align to TRBD2. Trimming removed 4 bases from V and 7 bases from J; junction bases left unmatched: 7. The CDR3 runs to 15 residues. Germline CDR1 and CDR2: PRHDT and FYEKMQ (reference sequence). The CDR3 reads CASSSYLAGGNTQYF. CDR3 bases: TGTGCCAGCAGCTCATACCTAGCGGGGGGTAATACGCAGTATTTT.

This chain links TRBV25-1 with TRBJ1-2; D gene unclear. The ends were cut back, 4 bases at V and 5 bases at J, with 5 bases in the middle. CDR1 is MGHDK, CDR2 SYGVNS, per germline. CDR3 length equals 11 residues. DNA for the CDR3: TGTGCCAGCAGTGGGGGTTATGGCTACACCTTC. Its translation is CASSGGYGYTF.

The chain links TRBV7-2 to TRBJ2-7; TRBD1 or TRBD2 may be the D gene (6 bases each). The CDR3 spans 13 residues. The germline V gene has CDR1 SGHTA and CDR2 FQGNSA. The V and J ends lost 6 bases and 5 bases respectively, with 14 bases between them. DNA for the CDR3: TGTGCCAGCAGACCCCAGGGGAGGAACGAGCAGTACTTC. It translates to CASRPQGRNEQYF.

This clone turned up a few times. The rearrangement joins TRBV18 to TRBJ1-1; TRBD1 is a possible D gene (5 bases). V lost 0 bases and J lost 5, with 7 bases in between. This CDR3 spans 13 amino acids. Looked up from germline, CDR1 is KGHSH and CDR2 is LQKENI. CDR3 amino acids: CASSPPGGTEAFF. The DNA of the CDR3 is TGTGCCAGCTCACCACCCGGGGGGACTGAAGCTTTCTTT.

This clone showed up just once. This chain links TRBV28 with TRBJ1-2; D unresolved. Germline V CDR1 and CDR2: MDHEN, SYDVKM. Trimming took 5 bases from V and 0 from J, leaving 4 bases between them. CDR3 length equals 12 residues. The CDR3 coding sequence is TGTGCCAGCAGTCCTCCTAACTATGGCTACACCTTC. Translated: CASSPPNYGYTF.

The rearrangement uses TRBV5-6 and TRBJ2-7; D possibly corresponds to TRBD1 (6 bases). V was cut by 4 bases and J by 2 bases, with 10 bases left in between. This CDR3 is 13 amino acids long. Germline V gives CDR1 SGHDT, CDR2 YYEEEE. The CDR3 is CASSPRTAYEQYF. Here the CDR3 DNA reads TGTGCCAGCAGCCCCAGGACAGCCTACGAGCAGTACTTC. The whole variable domain, remainder taken from reference TRBV5-6 and TRBJ2-7, is DAGVTQSPTHLIKTRGQQVTLRCSPKSGHDTVSWYQQALGQGPQFIFQYYEEEERQRGNFPDRFSGHQFPNYSSELNVNALLLGDSALYLCASSPRTAYEQYFGPGTRLTVT.

The chain is built from TRBV18 and TRBJ2-2; maybe TRBD2 (6 bases). The V end was cut by 0 bases, the J end by 4 bases, with 6 bases between. This CDR3 is 14 amino acids long. CDR1 and CDR2 (germline): KGHSH, LQKENI. For the CDR3, the DNA is TGTGCCAGCTCACCACCGGAGGGCACCGGGGAGCTGTTTTTT. Its protein is CASSPPEGTGELFF.

The CDR3 protein is CASSSHREGTEAFF. The CDR3, as DNA: TGTGCCAGCAGCTCCCACCGGGAGGGTACTGAAGCTTTCTTT. The V call is TRBV5-4, the J call TRBJ1-1; D gene ambiguous. The CDR3 extends over 14 amino acids. From germline, CDR1 is SGHNT and CDR2 YYREEE (reference sequence). Trimming stripped 3 bases from V and 5 bases from J, with 14 bases between. Full variable domain (rest looked up from reference TRBV5-4 and TRBJ1-1): ETGVTQSPTHLIKTRGQQVTLRCSSQSGHNTVSWYQQALGQGPQFIFQYYREEENGRGNFPPRFSGLQFPNYSSELNVNALELDDSALYLCASSSHREGTEAFFGQGTRLTVV.

This clone has only a few counts. The chain recombines TRBV19 with TRBJ1-5; D is undetermined. Trimming shortened V by 1 base and J by 7 bases, and 11 bases separated the two germline ends. Germline assignment: CDR1 LNHDA and CDR2 SQIVND (reference sequence). The CDR3 has 14 residues. CDR3 in amino acids: CASSIGEVKQPQHF. The CDR3 nucleotides read TGTGCCAGTAGTATAGGGGAAGTCAAGCAGCCCCAGCATTTT. The full variable domain, with the rest looked up from reference TRBV19 and TRBJ1-5, is DGGITQSPKYLFRKEGQNVTLSCEQNLNHDAMYWYRQDPGQGLRLIYYSQIVNDFQKGDIAEGYSVSREKKESFPLTVTSAQKNPTAFYLCASSIGEVKQPQHFGDGTRLSIL.

This clone was observed a single time. The chain employs TRBV7-2 and TRBJ2-5; TRBD1 or TRBD2 may be the D gene (5 bases each). This CDR3 spans 15 amino acids. V lost 1 base and J 1 base, leaving 10 bases between the germline ends. CDR1 is SGHTA and CDR2 is FQGNSA in the germline V gene. The DNA of the CDR3 is TGTGCCAGCAGCTTAGGAGGGACGCGCCAAGAGACCCAGTACTTC. As protein: CASSLGGTRQETQYF.

The V gene is TRBV19, the J gene TRBJ2-1, with a weak D call TRBD1 (5 bases). Trimming removed 9 bases at V and 15 bases at J, with 21 bases between. CDR1 LNHDA and CDR2 SQIVND come from the germline V gene (reference sequence). The CDR3 contains 12 residues. In nucleotides, the CDR3 is TGTGCCAGAGGGGTCTTTATGGGTTTTTGGTTCTTC. Its protein product is CARGVFMGFWFF.

The rearrangement uses TRBV20-1 and TRBJ1-2; D uncertain. Germline V lookup: CDR1 DFQATT, CDR2 SNEGSKA (reference sequence). Trimming took off 7 bases at V and 6 bases at J, with 3 bases between the two ends. The CDR3 is 8 residues long. The CDR3: CSEDGYTF. CDR3 bases: TGCAGTGAAGATGGCTACACCTTC.

This clone appeared a few times. The chain joins TRBV4-3 to TRBJ1-6; D remains ambiguous. The CDR3 has 14 amino acids. The V and J ends lost 1 base and 10 bases respectively, with 11 bases between them. Germline CDR1 reads LGHNA; CDR2 reads YSLEER. CDR3 sequence (DNA): TGCGCCAGCAGCCAAGCGGGGATTGGGTCACCCCTCCACTTT. Its protein is CASSQAGIGSPLHF.

This clone was seen just once. The rearrangement joins TRBV18 to TRBJ1-2; no clear D. Germline V gives CDR1 KGHSH, CDR2 LQKENI. The V gene lost 3 bases and the J gene lost 8 bases, with 16 bases spanning the gap. This CDR3 has 14 residues. CDR3 residues: CASSPPGRVGGYTF. The CDR3 bases are TGTGCCAGCTCACCCCCTGGGAGGGTAGGGGGCTACACCTTC.

This chain connects TRBV9 to TRBJ1-1; no clear D. The CDR3 loop spans 12 amino acids. V was pared by 3 bases and J by 0 bases, with 3 bases between. Germline CDR1 reads SGDLS; CDR2 reads YYNGEE. CDR3: CASSGMNTEAFF. Written as DNA, the CDR3 is TGTGCCAGCAGCGGGATGAACACTGAAGCTTTCTTT.

The chain joins TRBV19 to TRBJ2-1; TRBD2 matches at 10 bases. Trimming at V came to 4 bases and at J to 12 bases, leaving 6 bases not matched to a gene. Germline assignment: CDR1 LNHDA and CDR2 SQIVND (reference sequence). The CDR3 has 13 amino acids. CDR3 sequence reads: CASSTTAGGLQFF. The DNA for the CDR3 is TGTGCCAGTAGTACCACAGCGGGGGGGCTGCAGTTCTTC.

The V gene is TRBV29-1, the J gene TRBJ2-3; D perhaps matches TRBD2 (6 bases). The germline CDR1 and CDR2 sequences are SQVTM and ANQGSEA. The CDR3 is made up of 11 amino acids. Trimming left V 7 bases short and J 3 bases short, with 8 bases between. CDR3 sequence: CSGGETDTQYF. CDR3 DNA: TGCAGCGGCGGGGAGACAGATACGCAGTATTTT.

The V gene is TRBV19, the J gene TRBJ1-5; the D gene is possibly TRBD1 (6 bases). Germline V gene data show CDR1 as LNHDA and CDR2 as SQIVND (reference sequence). V lost 6 bases, J lost 7 bases, and 19 bases lay in between. This CDR3 is 15 amino acids long. The CDR3 DNA reads TGTGCCAGTAGCCCAAAAGGGGGGGGACTCCAGCCCCAGCATTTT. It yields the protein CASSPKGGGLQPQHF. The variable domain in full, completed from reference TRBV19 and TRBJ1-5, reads DGGITQSPKYLFRKEGQNVTLSCEQNLNHDAMYWYRQDPGQGLRLIYYSQIVNDFQKGDIAEGYSVSREKKESFPLTVTSAQKNPTAFYLCASSPKGGGLQPQHFGDGTRLSIL.

This clone was recorded only once. V and J are TRBV4-1 and TRBJ1-5, with D possibly matching TRBD1 (5 bases). Trimming shortened V by 0 bases and J by 2 bases, and 14 bases separated the two germline ends. CDR1 MGHRA and CDR2 YSYEKL come from the germline V gene. The CDR3 consists of 17 residues. The CDR3 loop is CASSQDGRAGGNQPQHF. DNA for the CDR3: TGCGCCAGCAGCCAAGATGGCAGGGCCGGAGGCAATCAGCCCCAGCATTTT.

This chain links TRBV5-6 with TRBJ2-5; TRBD2 agrees at 12 bases. From germline, CDR1 is SGHDT and CDR2 YYEEEE. The ends lost 4 bases at V and 7 bases at J; junction bases unmatched: 14. The CDR3 has 17 residues. The CDR3 DNA is TGTGCCAGCAGCCTCCCCCCTAGCGGGGGGGCGGGCGGGACCCAGTACTTC. It specifies CASSLPPSGGAGGTQYF. The variable domain in full, completed from reference TRBV5-6 and TRBJ2-5, reads DAGVTQSPTHLIKTRGQQVTLRCSPKSGHDTVSWYQQALGQGPQFIFQYYEEEERQRGNFPDRFSGHQFPNYSSELNVNALLLGDSALYLCASSLPPSGGAGGTQYFGPGTRLLVL.

The rearrangement links TRBV6-6 to TRBJ2-7; TRBD2 aligns across 7 bases. This CDR3 has 15 residues. Per germline, CDR1 MNHNY and CDR2 SVGAGI (reference sequence). V gave up 1 base and J gave up 0 bases; unmatched junction bases: 3. The chain's CDR3 is CASSYWEGSSYEQYF. The CDR3 DNA reads TGTGCCAGCAGTTACTGGGAGGGGAGCTCCTACGAGCAGTACTTC.

The chain is built from TRBV19 and TRBJ2-7; no clear D gene. This CDR3 comprises 13 residues. The germline CDR1 and CDR2 sequences are LNHDA and SQIVND (reference sequence). Trimming removed 3 bases at V and 5 bases at J, with 11 bases between. CDR3 residues: CASSMRLGDEQYF. In DNA, the CDR3 is TGTGCCAGTAGTATGAGGCTGGGCGACGAGCAGTACTTC.

The V gene is TRBV18, the J gene TRBJ2-2; TRBD2 matches 7 bases. CDR3 length: 14 residues. Germline CDR1 and CDR2: KGHSH and LQKENI. After removal of 2 bases from V and 4 bases from J, the junction contained 1 base not matched to a gene. The DNA of the CDR3 is TGTGCCAGCTCACCAAGGGAGGGCACCGGGGAGCTGTTTTTT. It encodes CASSPREGTGELFF.

The chain uses TRBV6-4 and TRBJ1-1, with TRBD1 as a possible D gene (5 bases). Germline lookup yields CDR1 MRHNA and CDR2 SNTAGT. V was shortened by 6 bases and J by 7 bases, with 18 bases between the two germline ends. The CDR3 has 14 residues. CDR3 sequence: CASRPGMGEGEAFF. In DNA, the CDR3 is TGTGCCAGCAGGCCCGGTATGGGGGAGGGTGAAGCTTTCTTT.

This clone was found once. Written as DNA, the CDR3 is TGCGCCAGCAGTGATCCCGGGACGAAAGGGACCGGGGAGCTGTTTTTT. Its translation: CASSDPGTKGTGELFF. This chain joins TRBV10-1 and TRBJ2-2; possibly TRBD1 or TRBD2 for D (5 bases each). The CDR3 has 16 amino acids. Germline CDR1 and CDR2: WNHNN and SYGVQD (reference sequence). V lost 3 bases and J 5 bases, leaving 16 bases between the germline ends.

This chain links TRBV10-2 with TRBJ1-5; 8 positions agree with TRBD1. Germline V gene data show CDR1 as WSHSY and CDR2 as SAAADI. This CDR3 is 18 amino acids long. With 4 bases clipped from V and 0 bases from J, the junction kept 11 bases outside the gene matches. The CDR3 sequence is CASSVGQEEWYSNQPQHF. The CDR3 region has the DNA TGCGCCAGCAGTGTGGGACAGGAAGAGTGGTATAGCAATCAGCCCCAGCATTTT.

The J gene is TRBJ1-2, the V gene TRBV6-1, with 9 bases fitting TRBD1. From germline, CDR1 is MNHNS and CDR2 SASEGT. The CDR3 runs 14 residues. Trimming cost V 1 base and J 9 bases; bases outside gene matches: 6. CDR3 loop: CASSEGTGAMRYTF. In DNA form, the CDR3 reads TGTGCCAGCAGTGAAGGGACAGGGGCTATGCGCTACACCTTC.

The rearrangement uses TRBV5-4 and TRBJ1-2, with TRBD1 as a possible D gene (6 bases). Trimming left V 0 bases short and J 0 bases short, with 15 bases between. CDR1 is SGHNT, CDR2 YYREEE, per germline (reference sequence). This CDR3 has 17 residues. In DNA form, the CDR3 reads TGTGCCAGCAGCTTGGGGGGGGCAGGTCAAGCTAACTATGGCTACACCTTC. Encoded protein: CASSLGGAGQANYGYTF.

This chain connects TRBV6-6 to TRBJ1-5; D might be TRBD1 (6 bases). V dropped 6 bases and J dropped 4 bases, with 10 bases sitting between them. The CDR3 consists of 13 residues. The germline V gene has CDR1 MNHNY and CDR2 SVGAGI (reference sequence). CDR3 sequence (DNA): TGTGCCAGCAGGGATACAGGGAATCAGCCCCAGCATTTT. Translating it yields CASRDTGNQPQHF.